This TCR beta chain was found in a study of blood T cell repertoires in COVID-19. On the study more broadly: The samples span acute and convalescent COVID-19 from the United States, Italy and Spain. PBMCs, B-cell-depleted T cells, or T cells were the source of the cDNA or gDNA that made up the material.

This CDR3 has 16 residues. Germline V gene data show CDR1 as MDHEN and CDR2 as SYDVKM. Germline trimming cut 2 bases from V and 6 bases from J; bases unmatched to any gene: 7. Original analysis: Estimation of nucleated cell counts was performed using reference gene primer amplification. The table came from immunoSEQ multiplex PCR; TCRdb's copy has only in-frame clones and leaves some out. That table supplies the V and J calls and clone size; D and trimming were determined from the DNA. Among some 180,000 clones listed, 84% were seen once. The sequencing input was peripheral blood. The chain links TRBV28 to TRBJ2-7; 13 positions agree with TRBD2. This TCR was recovered from a human donor in a cohort sampled during active COVID-19. The CDR3 loop is CASSLSTSGRVLEQYF. The CDR3, as DNA: TGTGCCAGCAGTTTAAGCACTAGCGGGAGGGTTCTCGAGCAGTACTTC.